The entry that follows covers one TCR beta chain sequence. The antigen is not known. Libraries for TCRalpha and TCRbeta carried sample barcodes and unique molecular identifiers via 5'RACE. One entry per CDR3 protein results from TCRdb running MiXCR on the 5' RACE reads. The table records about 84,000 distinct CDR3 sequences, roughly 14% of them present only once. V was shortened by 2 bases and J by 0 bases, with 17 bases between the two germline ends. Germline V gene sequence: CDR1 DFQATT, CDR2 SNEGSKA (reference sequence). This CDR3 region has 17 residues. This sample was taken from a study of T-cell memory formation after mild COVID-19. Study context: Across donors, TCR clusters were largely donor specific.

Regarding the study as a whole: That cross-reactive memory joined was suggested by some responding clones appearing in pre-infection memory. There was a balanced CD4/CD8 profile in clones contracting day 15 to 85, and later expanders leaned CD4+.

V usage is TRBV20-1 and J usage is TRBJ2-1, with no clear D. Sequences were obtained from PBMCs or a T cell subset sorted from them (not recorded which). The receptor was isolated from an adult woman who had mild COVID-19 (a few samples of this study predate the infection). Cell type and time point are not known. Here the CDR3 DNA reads TGCAGTGCTAGAATCGACCTGGGCCAGAGCTCCTACAATGAGCAGTTCTTC. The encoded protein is CSARIDLGQSSYNEQFF.